Presented here are 14 T cell receptor beta chains from one specimen sequenced in a study of shared clonotypes between healthy human individuals. Profiling relied on immunoSEQ multiplex PCR, and the TCRdb table lists in-frame clones only, not all of them. The table has fewer than 850,000 clones, around 72% seen once. Material: memory CD4+ T cells sorted from blood. The subset is: CD45RA-negative fraction. Receptors were obtained from a woman aged 30 to 39 in good health.

The CDR3 bases are TGTGCCAGCAGCTCGGACACGAATAGAAACACTGAAGCTTTCTTT. Its translation: CASSSDTNRNTEAFF. The V gene is TRBV7-9, the J gene TRBJ1-1; D may be TRBD1 (5 bases). This CDR3 has 15 amino acids. CDR1 is SEHNR and CDR2 is FQNEAQ in the germline V gene (reference sequence). The V gene lost 4 bases and the J gene lost 2 bases, with 14 bases spanning the gap.

The rearrangement links TRBV29-1 to TRBJ2-7, with 8 bases that match TRBD1. V trimming: 4 bases; J trimming: 7 bases; junction bases outside the gene matches: 12. Looked up from germline, CDR1 is SQVTM and CDR2 is ANQGSEA. The CDR3 totals 14 residues. This CDR3 is CSVVGRQGAKEQYF. The CDR3 DNA reads TGCAGCGTTGTTGGCCGGCAGGGGGCGAAAGAGCAGTACTTC.

The chain recombines TRBV7-2 with TRBJ2-7, with 7 bases aligning to TRBD1. Germline CDR1 is SGHTA and CDR2 is FQGNSA. This CDR3 has 14 residues. The trim removed 5 bases at V and 2 bases at J, leaving 6 bases unmatched. The CDR3 DNA sequence: TGTGCCAGCAGCCCCGACAGGGTTCCCTACGAGCAGTACTTC. Residues: CASSPDRVPYEQYF.

In this sample, this clone turned up a few times. CDR3 DNA: TGTGCCAGCAGCTTGGCACAGAACTATGGCTACACCTTC. This sequence encodes CASSLAQNYGYTF. The chain joins TRBV5-5 to TRBJ1-2; no firm D call. The CDR3 runs 13 residues. Germline CDR1 reads SGHKS; CDR2 reads YYEKEE (reference sequence). Trimming shortened V by 0 bases and J by 2 bases, and 5 bases separated the two germline ends. Based on the CDR3 plus reference TRBV5-5 and TRBJ1-2, the full variable domain is DAGVTQSPTHLIKTRGQQVTLRCSPISGHKSVSWYQQVLGQGPQFIFQYYEKEERGRGNFPDRFSARQFPNYSSELNVNALLLGDSALYLCASSLAQNYGYTFGSGTRLTVV.

The chain is built from TRBV9 and TRBJ2-2; D is possibly TRBD2 (6 bases). The germline V gene has CDR1 SGDLS and CDR2 YYNGEE. CDR3 length: 14 amino acids. V lost 0 bases and J 6 bases, leaving 9 bases between the germline ends. The DNA for the CDR3 is TGTGCCAGCAGCGTAGGGAGGGTGCCCGGGGAGCTGTTTTTT. This gives the protein CASSVGRVPGELFF.

The chain employs TRBV27 and TRBJ2-7, with 7 bases identical to TRBD1. Looked up from germline, CDR1 is MNHEY and CDR2 is SMNVEV (reference sequence). J was trimmed by 5 bases and V by 6 bases; bases with no gene match: 16. The CDR3 totals 16 residues. CDR3 sequence: CASRRTGDGNRDEQYF. CDR3 nucleotides: TGTGCCAGCAGACGGACAGGCGACGGAAACCGGGACGAGCAGTACTTC.

This chain joins TRBV6-5 and TRBJ1-6, with unresolved D. Germline V gene data show CDR1 as MNHEY and CDR2 as SVGAGI. The CDR3 totals 12 residues. The V end lost 2 bases, the J end lost 8 bases, and 4 bases lay between the germline ends. This CDR3 is CASSYGDSPLHF. CDR3 sequence (DNA): TGTGCCAGCAGTTACGGGGATTCACCCCTCCACTTT.

In regard to this clone: This may be a read error, as it is one base from a much larger clone. The sample has other DNA sequences that encode this CDR3 too. The chain is built from TRBV5-1 and TRBJ1-1; D unclear. Trimming took 0 bases from V and 1 from J, leaving 7 bases between them. The CDR3 sequence is 14 residues long. Per germline, CDR1 SGHRS and CDR2 YFSETQ. The CDR3 here is CASSLGHENTEAFF. The CDR3 DNA reads TGCGCCAGCAGCTTGGGACACGAGAACACTGAAGCTTTCTTT.

The chain has TRBV6-1 and TRBJ1-5, with 11 nucleotides matching TRBD1. There are 15 residues in the CDR3. V shed 0 bases and J 10 bases; nucleotides not matched to a gene: 5. CDR1 MNHNS and CDR2 SASEGT come from the germline V gene. For the CDR3, the DNA is TGTGCCAGCAGTGAAGCGCCAGGGACAGGGGGACCCCAGCATTTT. Protein: CASSEAPGTGGPQHF.

J is TRBJ1-1 and V is TRBV9; D gene uncertain. Germline CDR1 SGDLS, CDR2 YYNGEE. The CDR3 loop spans 14 amino acids. Trimming removed 0 bases at V and 4 bases at J, with 10 bases between. The CDR3 DNA reads as TGTGCCAGCAGCGTAGGGGGAGGAAGCACTGAAGCTTTCTTT. It is translated as CASSVGGGSTEAFF.

The chain uses TRBV5-1 and TRBJ2-7, with D unclear. The CDR3 extends over 12 amino acids. From germline, CDR1 is SGHRS and CDR2 YFSETQ. The V gene lost 1 base and the J gene lost 6 bases, with 8 bases spanning the gap. CDR3 sequence reads: CASSLFSGEQYF. The DNA for the CDR3 is TGCGCCAGCAGCTTGTTTTCGGGCGAGCAGTACTTC.

In its sample, this clone was seen a few times. The CDR3 loop reads CASSLTGTGREKLFF. In DNA, the CDR3 is TGTGCCAGCAGTTTGACCGGGACAGGGCGTGAAAAACTGTTTTTT. This rearrangement joins TRBV7-9 to TRBJ1-4; 9 bases agree with TRBD1. This CDR3 comprises 15 residues. CDR1 is SEHNR and CDR2 is FQNEAQ in the germline V gene (reference sequence). The trim removed 6 bases at V and 7 bases at J, leaving 9 bases unmatched.

The CDR3 region has the DNA TGCGCCAGCAGCCAGGCAACAGGGAGTGGATCAGATACGCAGTATTTT. Encoded protein: CASSQATGSGSDTQYF. The chain recombines TRBV4-1 with TRBJ2-3; D is possibly TRBD1 (6 bases). Germline V CDR1 and CDR2: MGHRA, YSYEKL. Trimming took 3 bases from V and 4 from J, leaving 17 bases between them. The CDR3 consists of 16 residues.

The rearrangement links TRBV15 to TRBJ2-1; 7 nucleotides agree with TRBD2. Germline V gene data show CDR1 as LNHNV and CDR2 as YYDKDF (reference sequence). The junction had 6 bases not matched to a gene; V was cut back by 0 bases and J by 1 base. The length of the CDR3 is 17 residues. CDR3 amino acids: CATSRDKASGSYNEQFF. Written as DNA, the CDR3 is TGTGCCACCAGCAGAGATAAAGCTAGCGGATCCTACAATGAGCAGTTCTTC.